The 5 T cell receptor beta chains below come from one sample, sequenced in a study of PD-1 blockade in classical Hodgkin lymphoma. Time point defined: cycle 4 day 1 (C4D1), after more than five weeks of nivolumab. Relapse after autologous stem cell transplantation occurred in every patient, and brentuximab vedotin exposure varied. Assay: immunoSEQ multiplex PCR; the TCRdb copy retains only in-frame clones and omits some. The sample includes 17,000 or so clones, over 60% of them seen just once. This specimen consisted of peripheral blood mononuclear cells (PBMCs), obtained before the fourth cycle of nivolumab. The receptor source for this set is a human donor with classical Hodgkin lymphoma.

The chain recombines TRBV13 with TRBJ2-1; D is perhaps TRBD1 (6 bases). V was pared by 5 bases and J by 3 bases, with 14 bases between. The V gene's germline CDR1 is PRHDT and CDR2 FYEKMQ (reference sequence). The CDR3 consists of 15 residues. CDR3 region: CASSHRGQNYNEQFF. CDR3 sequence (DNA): TGTGCCAGCAGCCATCGCGGACAGAACTACAATGAGCAGTTCTTC.

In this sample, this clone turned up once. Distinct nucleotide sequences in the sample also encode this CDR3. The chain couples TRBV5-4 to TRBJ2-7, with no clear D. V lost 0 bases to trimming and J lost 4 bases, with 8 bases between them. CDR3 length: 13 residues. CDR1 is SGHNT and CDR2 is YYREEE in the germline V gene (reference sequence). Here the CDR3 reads CASSLVGSYEQYF. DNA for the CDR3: TGTGCCAGCAGCTTGGTGGGTTCATACGAGCAGTACTTC.

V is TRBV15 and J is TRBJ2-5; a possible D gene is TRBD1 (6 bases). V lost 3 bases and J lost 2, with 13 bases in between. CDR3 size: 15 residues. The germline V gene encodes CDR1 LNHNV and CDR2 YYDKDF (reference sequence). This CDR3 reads CATSSRQGRQETQYF. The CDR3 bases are TGTGCCACCAGCAGCAGGCAGGGGCGACAAGAGACCCAGTACTTC.

The CDR3 DNA reads as TGTGCCAGCAGCTCCGCGGAAGGGGTTGAGCAGTTCTTC. This codes for CASSSAEGVEQFF. The chain links TRBV7-6 to TRBJ2-1; perhaps TRBD1 as D (5 bases). Trimming left V 4 bases short and J 9 bases short, with 13 bases between. The length of the CDR3 is 13 residues. Germline values: CDR1 SGHVS, CDR2 FNYEAQ.

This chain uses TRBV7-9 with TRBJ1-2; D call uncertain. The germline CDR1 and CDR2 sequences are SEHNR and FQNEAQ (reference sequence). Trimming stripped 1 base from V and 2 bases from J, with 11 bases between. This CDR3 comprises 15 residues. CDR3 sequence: CASSLVSITNYGYTF. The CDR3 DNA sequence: TGTGCCAGCAGCTTAGTTAGTATAACCAACTATGGCTACACCTTC.